This T cell receptor beta chain is from a study of cytomegalovirus exposure and HLA in healthy donors. V was pared by 0 bases and J by 6 bases, with 9 bases between. The CDR3 contains 13 residues. CDR1 is MNHEY, CDR2 SVGAGI, per germline. PCR amplification relied on 60 Vbeta primers (plus 13 Jbeta primers). Assay: immunoSEQ multiplex PCR; the TCRdb copy retains only in-frame clones and omits some. The sample holds 38,000 or so clones. As regards this clone: Its antigen is currently unknown.

Notes on the study in general: For TCR beta chains, V- and J-gene trimming was later linked to a missense DCLRE1C variant.

This chain joins TRBV6-5 and TRBJ2-7; D gene uncertain. This TCR was sampled from a man aged 40-49 years in good health and CMV-seropositive. Sequencing input: PBMCs. DNA of the CDR3: TGTGCCAGCAGTTACTCGCCAAAGCGCGAGCAGTACTTC. It codes for CASSYSPKREQYF.